This T cell receptor (beta chain) is drawn from a study of T cells in Graves' hyperthyroidism and ophthalmopathy. Amplification of TCR beta CDR3 regions used RNA as the template. The study used the HTBI primer set for a first-round RT-PCR of the TCR CDR3. Each CDR3 protein gets one entry after TCRdb re-called the multiplex PCR reads with MiXCR. In the table there are approximately 430,000 distinct CDR3 sequences, roughly 14% of which are singletons. This CDR3 has 15 residues. The germline V and J ends were trimmed by 2 bases and 1 base, with 7 bases remaining between them. Germline V CDR1 and CDR2: SGHRS, YFSETQ. Ophthalmopathy cases met thresholds of Clinical Activity Score at least 3, NOSPECS grade at least 4 and duration under 3 months. Clinical symptoms, serum thyroxine, TRAb, thyroid ultrasound and orbital computed tomography informed diagnoses. Notes on the study in general: In simple terms, a model built on 13 V-J features told ophthalmopathy apart from stable hyperthyroidism.

In its sample, this clonotype was seen many times. Its target is not known. The chain uses TRBV5-1 and TRBJ2-6; D uncertain. The clonotype originates from a man between 18 and 35 years old with Graves' ophthalmopathy. The sample taken for sequencing was blood. This CDR3 is CASSFVQSGANVLTF. The CDR3 region has the DNA TGCGCCAGCAGCTTTGTTCAGTCTGGGGCCAACGTCCTGACTTTC.